A selection of T cell receptor beta chains follows, all from one sample in a study of cytomegalovirus exposure and HLA in healthy donors. Sequencing used immunoSEQ multiplex PCR; TCRdb keeps in-frame clones, though not all of them. The profile covers 190,000 or so clones, with 65% to 85% appearing a single time and 2.5% to 3% taken by the ten largest. The sequenced sample was PBMCs. The receptors shown here come from a woman aged 18-35 years in good health and CMV-seropositive. The CDR3 runs from the conserved cysteine through the conserved F or W. Fields, in order: J gene, V gene, clone size, D gene, CDR3 DNA, CDR3 protein. A D gene is named only where the DNA matches it firmly. For some rows the clone size is stated as once, few or many, or as a class when expanded; others skip it.

TRBJ2-3 | TRBV4-3 | NA | NA | TGCGCCAGCAGCCCAGGCCGTACAGATACGCAGTATTTT | CASSPGRTDTQYF
TRBJ2-7 | TRBV11-2 | NA | TRBD1 | TGTGCCAGCAGCCCCGAGGGGGGACAGGGTAGCGAGCAGTACTTC | CASSPEGGQGSEQYF
TRBJ2-1 | TRBV11-2 | NA | NA | TGTGCCAGCAGCTCACTTAGCGGTAATGAGCAGTTCTTC | CASSSLSGNEQFF
TRBJ2-7 | TRBV6-6 | NA | TRBD1 | TGTGCCAGCAGTAAGGGACAGGGTGGACGGTACGAGCAGTACTTC | CASSKGQGGRYEQYF
TRBJ1-2 | TRBV7-3 | NA | NA | TGTGCCAGCAGCTTAATCCCAGGGGACTATGGCTACACCTTC | CASSLIPGDYGYTF
TRBJ2-1 | TRBV5-4 | NA | TRBD2 | TGTGCCAGCAGCCCGGGTCCCAGCCCTAGCGGGGGGGATGAGCAGTTCTTC | CASSPGPSPSGGDEQFF
TRBJ2-7 | TRBV5-1 | NA | TRBD1 | TGCGCCAGCAGCGCCGGGACAGGGGTTGGGATTTACGAGCAGTACTTC | CASSAGTGVGIYEQYF
TRBJ2-1 | TRBV27 | NA | NA | TGTGCCAGCAGTTTATGGGGAGACTCCTACAATGAGCAGTTCTTC | CASSLWGDSYNEQFF
TRBJ1-3 | TRBV5-1 | NA | TRBD1 | TGCGCCAGCAGCTCCCAGGGGGCAGGTTCTGGAAACACCATATATTTT | CASSSQGAGSGNTIYF
TRBJ2-3 | TRBV27 | NA | NA | TGTGCCATCAAAGGGGGGGCCAGCACAGATACGCAGTATTTT | CAIKGGASTDTQYF
TRBJ1-2 | TRBV7-2 | once | NA | TGTGCCAGCAGCAGAGCAGGGTATGGCTACACCTTC | CASSRAGYGYTF
TRBJ1-4 | TRBV25-1 | NA | NA | TGTGCCAGCAACCCCAAGGGGGGGGACTTAGAAAAACTGTTTTTT | CASNPKGGDLEKLFF
TRBJ1-6 | TRBV5-4 | NA | TRBD1 | TGTGCCAGCAGCTTCGGGGACAGACCTAATTCACCCCTCCACTTT | CASSFGDRPNSPLHF
TRBJ2-2 | TRBV5-1 | NA | TRBD2 | TGCGCCAGCAGCCGTGAGCGGGGAAACACCGGGGAGCTGTTTTTT | CASSRERGNTGELFF
TRBJ2-5 | TRBV7-2 | NA | TRBD2 | TGTGCCAGCAGCCCGCGAGCGGGGCCACAAGAGACCCAGTACTTC | CASSPRAGPQETQYF
TRBJ1-3 | TRBV30 | NA | NA | TGTGCCTGGAGTGTACCTACGCAATCTGGAAACACCATATATTTT | CAWSVPTQSGNTIYF
TRBJ2-5 | TRBV25-1 | NA | TRBD2 | TGTGCCAGCAGTGACCCGGGGGGTTGGGAAGAGACCCAGTACTTC | CASSDPGGWEETQYF
TRBJ2-2 | TRBV10-3 | once | NA | TGTGCCATCAATCGGGCCGGGGAGCTGTTTTTT | CAINRAGELFF
TRBJ2-3 | TRBV2 | NA | TRBD2 | TGTGCCAGCAGTGAATGGCTGGCGGGGGGGAACACAGATACGCAGTATTTT | CASSEWLAGGNTDTQYF
TRBJ1-5 | TRBV7-2 | NA | TRBD1 | TGTGCCAGCAGTTCCGGGACAGGGGGTCTGGGTCAGCCCCAGCATTTT | CASSSGTGGLGQPQHF
TRBJ2-3 | TRBV27 | once | NA | TGTGCCAGCAGTTTACCGTTCCAGGATACGCAGTATTTT | CASSLPFQDTQYF
TRBJ1-2 | TRBV4-1 | NA | TRBD1 | TGCGCCAGCAGCCAAGTAGACATGGGTTTCCCCAGGGGGGACGGCTACACCTTC | CASSQVDMGFPRGDGYTF
TRBJ1-3 | TRBV10-1 | NA | NA | TGCGCCAGCAGTGAAGCAAGAGGACAGACCTCTGGAAACACCATATATTTT | CASSEARGQTSGNTIYF
TRBJ1-1 | TRBV27 | NA | NA | TGTGCCAGCATCCACTGGGGGGGAGAAGCTTTCTTT | CASIHWGGEAFF
TRBJ1-5 | TRBV5-1 | NA | NA | TGCGCCAGCAGCTTGTGGGGGGGCGACAATCAGCCCCAGCATTTT | CASSLWGGDNQPQHF
TRBJ1-3 | TRBV15 | once | TRBD1 | TGTGCCACCAGCGACAACAGGGGTTTCTCTGGAAACACCATATATTTT | CATSDNRGFSGNTIYF
TRBJ1-2 | TRBV19 | NA | TRBD1 | TGTGCCAGTAGTCGATCGGGGGACAGGCCTAACTATGGCTACACCTTC | CASSRSGDRPNYGYTF